This record concerns one TCR beta chain sequence. What it binds is not known. Germline is not matched at one junction end, which may reflect a read error. This sample stems from a study of tumor and adjacent non-tumor tissue in lung cancer. For the study at large: Stage I to III disease affected ten to eleven men and roughly 5 women aged roughly 30 to 80.

Study results and limitations: Top 100 clones took a larger repertoire share in normal lung.

Germline V gene sequence: CDR1 MDHEN, CDR2 SYDVKM. The length of the CDR3 is 14 residues. This sample's RNA came from whole unsorted tissue. TCRbeta libraries were built with three rounds of nested PCR, modified from ARM-PCR. TCRdb itself ran the multiplex PCR reads through MiXCR, one entry per CDR3 protein. The sample lists about 110,000 distinct CDR3 sequences, roughly 77% occurring once. The TCR originated in a woman between 55 and 75 years old with non-small cell lung cancer. The chain recombines TRBV28 with TRBJ2-7, with unresolved D. Sequencing used lung tumor tissue. The CDR3 nucleotides are TGTGTCAGCAGTTTTAAACAATATTCCTACGAGCAGTACTTC. The encoded protein is CVSSFKQYSYEQYF.